This T cell receptor beta chain was obtained from a study of cytomegalovirus exposure and HLA in healthy donors. Vbeta (60) and Jbeta (13) primers were used in the PCR. Profiled with immunoSEQ multiplex PCR; TCRdb holds only in-frame clones, not every one. The sample has under 85,000 clones; about 70% are singletons. Input material: PBMCs. The sequence derives from a woman aged 25-40 years in good health and CMV-seropositive.

CDR3 nucleotides: TGTGCCAGCAGTGACCAGACAGGCCAGAAACTGTTTTTT. It yields the protein CASSDQTGQKLFF. The chain employs TRBV6-1 and TRBJ1-4; a possible D gene is TRBD1 (6 bases). Trimming stripped 3 bases from V and 11 bases from J, with 13 bases between. The CDR3 covers 13 residues. CDR1 MNHNS and CDR2 SASEGT come from the germline V gene.